Many counts were recorded for the clone carrying this T cell receptor (beta chain). The antigen is not known. The sample originates from a study of regulatory T cells in long-lasting Graves disease. Time point noted: newly diagnosed GD, antithyroid drugs for less than 3 months. The TCR library was prepared using RNA isolated from PBMCs. Study-level results: Thyroid tissue went unstudied; only peripheral blood was examined.

According to the study, TCR beta libraries were built with iRepertoire HTBI primers and CDR3-region Arm-PCR. One entry per CDR3 protein, called by TCRdb with MiXCR from the multiplex PCR reads. Among 440,000 or so distinct CDR3 sequences, approximately 15% were seen once, and the ten largest hold approximately 16%. These data were also filed under a second study, of T cells in Graves' hyperthyroidism and ophthalmopathy.

The origin of this receptor is a woman in her twenties or thirties with Graves disease. The source was peripheral blood mononuclear cells (PBMCs), collected at new diagnosis, from a patient treated with antithyroid drugs.

CDR3 protein: CATSDSGRGLDNEQFF. DNA of the CDR3: TGTGCCACCAGTGATTCGGGGAGGGGACTCGACAATGAGCAGTTCTTC. The chain joins TRBV24-1 to TRBJ2-1; 7 bases line up with TRBD2. CDR3 length equals 16 residues. CDR1 and CDR2 (germline): KGHDR, SFDVKD. The junction had 8 bases not matched to a gene; V was cut back by 2 bases and J by 5 bases.